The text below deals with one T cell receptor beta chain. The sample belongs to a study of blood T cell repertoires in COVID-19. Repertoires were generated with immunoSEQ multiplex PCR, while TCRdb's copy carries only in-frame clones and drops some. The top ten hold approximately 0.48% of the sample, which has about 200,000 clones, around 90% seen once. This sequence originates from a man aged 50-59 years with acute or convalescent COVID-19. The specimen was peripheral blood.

This CDR3 is CASSHYVALNTEAFF. CDR3 DNA: TGCGCCAGCAGTCATTACGTAGCATTGAACACTGAAGCTTTCTTT. The V gene is TRBV23-1, the J gene TRBJ1-1, with D hard to call. TRBV23-1 is reported as an ORF; its role is uncertain. CDR3 length: 15 residues. Trimming left V 3 bases short and J 0 bases short, with 11 bases between.